This TCR beta chain was identified in a study of blood T cell repertoires in COVID-19. As for the study in general: The study drew acute and convalescent COVID-19 samples from the United States, Italy and Spain. T cells, B-cell-depleted T cells, or PBMCs provided the cDNA or gDNA that served as material.

The CDR3 is 15 amino acids. The V segment lost 4 bases and the J segment 3 bases; nucleotides outside the gene matches: 7. Germline assignment: CDR1 SGHRS and CDR2 YFSETQ. Authors' methods: Nucleated cell number was recorded as an estimate derived from reference gene primer amplification. The protocol was immunoSEQ multiplex PCR, while the TCRdb copy is restricted to in-frame clones and leaves out a portion. V, J and clone size are taken as reported in that table, and D and trimming were inferred from the DNA itself. Seen here are around 250,000 clones, roughly 88% observed once, and the top ten hold over 5.5%. Recruited during active infection, patients (from Seattle) were subsequently followed longitudinally.

The source is a woman over 75 with COVID-19, enrolled during active disease. The sequencing input was peripheral blood. The chain is built from TRBV5-1 and TRBJ1-5; TRBD1 aligns across 7 bases. CDR3 residues: CASSPAGTVNQPQHF. DNA for the CDR3: TGCGCCAGCAGCCCGGCCGGGACAGTCAATCAGCCCCAGCATTTT.